These 3 T cell receptor beta chains were all obtained from the same sample, sequenced in a study of identifying expanded T cells in peripheral blood (dated 2019 in TCRdb). The library was obtained by the immunoSEQ multiplex PCR assay. TCRdb stores this immuneACCESS table with in-frame sequences only. Part of the clones is absent; in the studies checked, under half of the shortfall reflects unresolved V genes, and no reason is known for the rest. This sample lists around 47,000 clones; 65% to 90% were detected once. Around 13% of the sample comes from the top ten. The sample taken for sequencing was blood. The source is a person aged 18-69 years in good health.

V gene TRBV11-2 combines with J gene TRBJ2-7; D remains ambiguous. The germline V gene encodes CDR1 SGHAT and CDR2 FQNNGV. Trimming removed 6 bases from V and 1 base from J, with 7 bases in between. CDR3 length: 12 amino acids. CDR3 loop: CASSVDSYEQYF. The CDR3 bases are TGTGCCAGCAGTGTGGATTCCTACGAGCAGTACTTC.

The chain combines TRBV5-1 with TRBJ2-7; 9 nucleotides agree with TRBD2. The CDR3 totals 14 residues. CDR1 is SGHRS and CDR2 is YFSETQ in the germline V gene. J was trimmed by 2 bases and V by 0 bases; bases with no gene match: 0. The CDR3 DNA sequence: TGCGCCAGCAGCTTGGTAGCGGGAGCCTACGAGCAGTACTTC. Translating it yields CASSLVAGAYEQYF.

This chain uses TRBV7-9 with TRBJ1-3; D uncertain. V dropped 4 bases and J dropped 4 bases, with 8 bases sitting between them. Per the germline V gene, CDR1 is SEHNR and CDR2 is FQNEAQ (reference sequence). This CDR3 has 13 residues. In DNA form, the CDR3 reads TGTGCCAGCAGCTCGGTCGTCGGAAACACCATATATTTT. Translation: CASSSVVGNTIYF.